Here is one TCR beta chain with its context. The antigen remains undetermined. After re-calling the 5' RACE reads, TCRdb lists one entry per CDR3 protein, DNA absent. Its table records more than 110,000 distinct CDR3 sequences. The sample comes from a study of monozygotic twins with inflammatory bowel disease. The V gene's germline CDR1 is SNHLY and CDR2 FYNNEI. CDR3 length: 15 residues. General study points: Repertoire similarity did not differ between concordant and discordant twins, possibly owing to limited power.

V gene TRBV2 combines with J gene TRBJ2-1. This TCR derives from a human donor with ulcerative colitis or Crohn's disease, or a healthy co-twin of an affected twin (not recorded which). Sequences were obtained from blood. The CDR3 loop is CASSEDRNGYNEQFF.